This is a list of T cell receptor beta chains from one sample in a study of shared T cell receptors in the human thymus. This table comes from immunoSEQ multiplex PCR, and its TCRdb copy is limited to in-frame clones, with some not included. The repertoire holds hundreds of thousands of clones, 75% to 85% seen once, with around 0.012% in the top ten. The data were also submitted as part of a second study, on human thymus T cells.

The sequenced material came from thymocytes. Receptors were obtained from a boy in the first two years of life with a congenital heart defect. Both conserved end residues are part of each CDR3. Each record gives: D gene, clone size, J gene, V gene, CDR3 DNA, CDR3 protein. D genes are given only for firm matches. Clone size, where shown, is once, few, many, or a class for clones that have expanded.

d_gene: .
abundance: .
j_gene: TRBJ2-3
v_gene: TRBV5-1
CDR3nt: TGCGCCAGCAGCTTGGCCAAAAAAGATACGCAGTATTTT
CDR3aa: CASSLAKKDTQYF

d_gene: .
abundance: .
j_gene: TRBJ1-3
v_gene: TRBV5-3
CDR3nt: TGTGCCAGAAGCTTGGAAAACGGCTCTGGAAACACCATATATTTT
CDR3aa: CARSLENGSGNTIYF

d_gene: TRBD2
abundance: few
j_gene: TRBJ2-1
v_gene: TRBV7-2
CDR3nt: TGTGCCAGCAGCTTAGCGAACGGGAGGGCCCCCTCCTACAATGAGCAGTTCTTC
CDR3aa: CASSLANGRAPSYNEQFF

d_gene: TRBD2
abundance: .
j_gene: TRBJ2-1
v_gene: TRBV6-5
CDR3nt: TGTGCCAGCAAAGTTCGGGGAGGGCCCTACAATGAGCAGTTCTTC
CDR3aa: CASKVRGGPYNEQFF

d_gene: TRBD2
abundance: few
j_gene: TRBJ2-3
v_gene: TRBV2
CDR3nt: TGTGCCAGCAGGAAAGCGGGAGGATCCACAGATACGCAGTATTTT
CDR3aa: CASRKAGGSTDTQYF

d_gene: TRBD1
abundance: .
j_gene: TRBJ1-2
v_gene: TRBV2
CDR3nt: TGTGCCAGCAGTGCCCTAGTGACAGGGAGTATAGCTGGCTACACCTTC
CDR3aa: CASSALVTGSIAGYTF

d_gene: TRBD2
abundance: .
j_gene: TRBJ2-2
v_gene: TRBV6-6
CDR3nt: TGTGCCAGCCTCGGCGGGAGAGTGGGGACCGGGGAGCTGTTTTTT
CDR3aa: CASLGGRVGTGELFF

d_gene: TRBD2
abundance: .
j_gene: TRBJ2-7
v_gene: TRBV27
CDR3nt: TGTGCCAGCAGCTCCCTGACTAGCGGGGCTTCCTACGAGCAGTACTTC
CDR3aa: CASSSLTSGASYEQYF

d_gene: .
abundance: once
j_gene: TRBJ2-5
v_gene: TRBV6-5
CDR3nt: TGTGCCAGCAGGCACCGGGACACGGACCAAGAGACCCAGTACTTC
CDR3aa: CASRHRDTDQETQYF

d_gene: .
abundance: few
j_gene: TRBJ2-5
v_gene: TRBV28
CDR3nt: TGTGCCAGCAGTTCGTACCAAGAGACCCAGTACTTC
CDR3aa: CASSSYQETQYF

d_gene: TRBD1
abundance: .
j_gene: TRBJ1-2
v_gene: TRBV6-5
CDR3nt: TGTGCCAGCAGGGCGGGACAGAGCGTTGGCTACACCTTC
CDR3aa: CASRAGQSVGYTF

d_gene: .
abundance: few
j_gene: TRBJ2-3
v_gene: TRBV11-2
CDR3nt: TGTGCCAGCAGCTTCCCCGCAGATACGCAGTATTTT
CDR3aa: CASSFPADTQYF

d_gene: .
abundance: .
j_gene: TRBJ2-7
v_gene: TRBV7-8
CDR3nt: TGTGCCAGCAGCTTTGACAGCTCCTACGAGCAGTACTTC
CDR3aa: CASSFDSSYEQYF

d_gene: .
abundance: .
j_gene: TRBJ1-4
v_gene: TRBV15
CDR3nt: TGTGCCACCAGCACGGGGGAGGAAAAACTGTTTTTT
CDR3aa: CATSTGEEKLFF

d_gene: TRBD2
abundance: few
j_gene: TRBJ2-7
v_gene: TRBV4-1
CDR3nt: TGCGCCAGCAGCCAGGGGACTAGCGGCCCGTACGAGCAGTACTTC
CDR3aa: CASSQGTSGPYEQYF

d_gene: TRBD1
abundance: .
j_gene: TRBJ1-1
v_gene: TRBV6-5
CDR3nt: TGTGCCAGCAGCCGCGACAGGGACGCTGAAGCTTTCTTT
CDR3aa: CASSRDRDAEAFF

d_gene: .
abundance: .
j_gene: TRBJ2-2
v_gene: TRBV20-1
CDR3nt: TGCAGTGCTCAGCGAACCGGGGAGCTGTTTTTT
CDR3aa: CSAQRTGELFF

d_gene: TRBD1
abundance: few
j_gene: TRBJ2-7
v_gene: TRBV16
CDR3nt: TGTGCCAGCAGCCAATTGGGGGACAGGTGCCCCTACGAGCAGTACTTC
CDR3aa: CASSQLGDRCPYEQYF

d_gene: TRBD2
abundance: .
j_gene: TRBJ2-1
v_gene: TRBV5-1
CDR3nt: TGCGCCAGCAGCTCCCCCCGCGAGACTAGCGGGAGGGCCGGTGATGGCAATGAGCAGTTCTTC
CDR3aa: CASSSPRETSGRAGDGNEQFF

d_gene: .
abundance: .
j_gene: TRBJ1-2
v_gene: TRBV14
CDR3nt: TGTGCCAGCAGCCAAGATCGAGAAGGGGGGGACGGCTACACCTTC
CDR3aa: CASSQDREGGDGYTF

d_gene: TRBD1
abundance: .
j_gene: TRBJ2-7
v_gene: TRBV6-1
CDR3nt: TGTGCCAGCAGTGAGTTGAGACAGGGGGCGTCTTACGAGCAGTACTTC
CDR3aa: CASSELRQGASYEQYF

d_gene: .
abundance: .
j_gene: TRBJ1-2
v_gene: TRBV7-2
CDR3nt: TGTGCCAGCAGCCCGGTGGTCGGGGACTATGGCTACACCTTC
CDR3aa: CASSPVVGDYGYTF

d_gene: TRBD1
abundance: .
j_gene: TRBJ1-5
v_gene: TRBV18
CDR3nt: TGTGCCAGCTCACCGGTCAGGGACAGGGGGCTAAATGAGCCCCAGCATTTT
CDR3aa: CASSPVRDRGLNEPQHF

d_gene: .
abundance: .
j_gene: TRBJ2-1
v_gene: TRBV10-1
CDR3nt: TGCGCCAGCACTGAAGACAACTACAATGAGCAGTTCTTC
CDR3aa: CASTEDNYNEQFF

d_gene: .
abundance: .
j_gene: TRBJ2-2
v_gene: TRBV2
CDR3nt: TGTGCCAGCGGAGGCGGGAACACCGGGGAGCTGTTTTTT
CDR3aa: CASGGGNTGELFF

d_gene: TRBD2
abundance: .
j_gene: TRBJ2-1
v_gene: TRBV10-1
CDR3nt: TGCGCCAGCAGGGGACTAGCGGGAGACCCAAGGGAGCAGTTCTTC
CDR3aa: CASRGLAGDPREQFF

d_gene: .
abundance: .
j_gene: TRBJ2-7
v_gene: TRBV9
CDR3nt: TGTGCCAGCAGCGTATCTGGGCAGACCTACGAGCAGTACTTC
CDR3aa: CASSVSGQTYEQYF

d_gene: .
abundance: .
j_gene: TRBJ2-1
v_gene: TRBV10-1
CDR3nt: TGCGCCAGCACGCGAGCGCCCGGCTCCTACAATGAGCAGTTCTTC
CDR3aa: CASTRAPGSYNEQFF

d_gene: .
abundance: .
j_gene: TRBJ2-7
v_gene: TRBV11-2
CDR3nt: TGTGCCAGCAGCCTAGGGGACCGGCAGGGGCTAGCCATCTACGAGCAGTACTTC
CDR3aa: CASSLGDRQGLAIYEQYF

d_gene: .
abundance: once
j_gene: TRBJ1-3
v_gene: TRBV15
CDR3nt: TGTGCCACCAGCAGAGAGGGCCCAGGGGAGGGAAACACCATATATTTT
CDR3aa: CATSREGPGEGNTIYF

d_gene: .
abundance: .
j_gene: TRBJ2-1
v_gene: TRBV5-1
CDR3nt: TGCGCCAGCAGCCCACGGGCCGGACAGAGCTCCTACAATGAGCAGTTCTTC
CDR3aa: CASSPRAGQSSYNEQFF

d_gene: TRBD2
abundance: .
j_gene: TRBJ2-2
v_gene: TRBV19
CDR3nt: TGTGCCTCGCGGACTAGCGGGGGTTTCAGCCCCGGGGAGCTGTTTTTT
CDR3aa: CASRTSGGFSPGELFF

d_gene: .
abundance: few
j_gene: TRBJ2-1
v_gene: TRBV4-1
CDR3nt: TGCGCCAGCAGCCAACCCCGTGGGACTGTTCAAGCCTACAATGAGCAGTTCTTC
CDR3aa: CASSQPRGTVQAYNEQFF

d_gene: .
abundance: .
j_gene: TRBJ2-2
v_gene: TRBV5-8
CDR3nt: TGTGCCAGCAGCCTCACTGCCGGAGGGAACACCGGGGAGCTGTTTTTT
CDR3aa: CASSLTAGGNTGELFF

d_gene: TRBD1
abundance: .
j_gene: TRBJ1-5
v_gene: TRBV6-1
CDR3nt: TGTGCCAGCAGTTCGACAGGGGGCGAGAATCAGCCCCAGCATTTT
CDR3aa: CASSSTGGENQPQHF

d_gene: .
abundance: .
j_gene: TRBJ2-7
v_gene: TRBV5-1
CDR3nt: TGCGCCAGCAGCTTGCACTGGAGCTCCTACGAGCAGTACTTC
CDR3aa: CASSLHWSSYEQYF

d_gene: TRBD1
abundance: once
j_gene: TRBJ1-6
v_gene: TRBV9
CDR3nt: TGTGCCAGCAGCGTATCGCCGGGACAGGGGAATTCACCCCTCCACTTT
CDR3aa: CASSVSPGQGNSPLHF

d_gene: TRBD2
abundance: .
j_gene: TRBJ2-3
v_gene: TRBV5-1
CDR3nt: TGCGCCAGCAGCCCCGCGGGAGAAGATACGCAGTATTTT
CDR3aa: CASSPAGEDTQYF

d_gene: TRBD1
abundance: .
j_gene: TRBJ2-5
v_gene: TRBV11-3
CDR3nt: TGTGCCAGCAGCTCCTCCGGGACAGGGCGTAGGGTAGAGACCCAGTACTTC
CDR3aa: CASSSSGTGRRVETQYF

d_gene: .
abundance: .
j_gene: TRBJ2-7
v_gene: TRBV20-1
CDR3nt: TGCAGGAGACGAGGGTACGAGCAGTACTTC
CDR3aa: CRRRGYEQYF

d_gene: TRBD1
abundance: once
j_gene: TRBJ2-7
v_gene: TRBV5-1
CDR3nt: TGCGCCAGCAGCCCCGGGACAGGGGGATGGGAGCAGTACTTC
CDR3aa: CASSPGTGGWEQYF

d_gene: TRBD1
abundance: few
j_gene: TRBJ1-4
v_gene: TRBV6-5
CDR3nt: TGTGCCAGCGGGACAGGTGAAAAACTGTTTTTT
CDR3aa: CASGTGEKLFF

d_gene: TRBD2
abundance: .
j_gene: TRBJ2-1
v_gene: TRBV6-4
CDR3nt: TGTGCCAGCTCCCGAGGCCGACTAGCGCGCGACAATGAGCAGTTCTTC
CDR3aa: CASSRGRLARDNEQFF

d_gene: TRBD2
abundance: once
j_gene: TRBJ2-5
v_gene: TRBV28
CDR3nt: TGTGCCAGCAGTTTAAAGGACAGGGGGACTAGCGGGGAGGAGGAGACCCAGTACTTC
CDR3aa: CASSLKDRGTSGEEETQYF

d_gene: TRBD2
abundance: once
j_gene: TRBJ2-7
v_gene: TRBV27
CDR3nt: TGTGCCAGCAGTTTAAAACGCCAGACTAGCGGTATAAAGGAGCAGTACTTC
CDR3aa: CASSLKRQTSGIKEQYF

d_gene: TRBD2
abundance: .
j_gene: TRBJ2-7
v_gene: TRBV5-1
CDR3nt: TGCGCCAGCAGCTTGGGACGGGGGGGGCACGAGCAGTACTTC
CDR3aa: CASSLGRGGHEQYF

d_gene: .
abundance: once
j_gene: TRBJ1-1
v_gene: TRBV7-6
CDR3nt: TGTGCCAGCAGCTTAGATCTAGGAACGGAGAACACTGAAGCTTTCTTT
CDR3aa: CASSLDLGTENTEAFF

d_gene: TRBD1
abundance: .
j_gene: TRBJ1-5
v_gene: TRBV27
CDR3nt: TGTGCCAGCAGCCTGACAGGGTTTGGCAATCAGCCCCAGCATTTT
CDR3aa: CASSLTGFGNQPQHF

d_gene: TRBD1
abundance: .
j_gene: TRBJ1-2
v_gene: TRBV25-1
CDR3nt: TGTGCCAGCACCCGGGGAATCGAGGGGGCTCATGGCTACACCTTC
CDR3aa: CASTRGIEGAHGYTF

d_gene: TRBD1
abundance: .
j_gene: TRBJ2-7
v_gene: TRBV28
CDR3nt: TGTGCCAGCAGTTTCGGGACAGAAGAGCCCGAGCAGTACTTC
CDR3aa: CASSFGTEEPEQYF

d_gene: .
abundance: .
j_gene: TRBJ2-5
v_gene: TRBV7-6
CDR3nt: TGTGCCAGCAGCCCCTTTGGGGCCGGGGAGACCCAGTACTTC
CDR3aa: CASSPFGAGETQYF

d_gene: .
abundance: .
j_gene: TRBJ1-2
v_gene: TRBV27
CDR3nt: TGTGCCAGCTCCGACCGAGGCTATGGCTACACCTTC
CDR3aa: CASSDRGYGYTF